This T cell receptor (beta chain) was sequenced in a study of cytomegalovirus exposure and HLA in healthy donors. PCR primers comprised 60 Vbeta and 13 Jbeta primers. Sequencing used immunoSEQ multiplex PCR; TCRdb keeps in-frame clones, though not all of them. Among about 120,000 clones, less than 90% were seen once, and the ten largest hold 0.24%. The CDR3 is 17 residues long. The germline gives CDR1 SGHVS, CDR2 FNYEAQ. The ends lost 2 bases at V and 1 base at J; junction bases unmatched: 10. Of note for this clone: Its antigen is not identified.

Regarding the study as a whole: Reportedly, TCR beta sequences accurately predicted HLA-A and HLA-B alleles in most subjects. TRBV6-2, TRBV6-3 and some other V segments were excluded as indistinguishable.

Sequencing was done on a sample of PBMCs. This sequence was found in a man aged 45-65 years in good health and CMV-seronegative. This chain uses TRBV7-6 with TRBJ1-1; 7 bases line up with TRBD1. CDR3 region: CASSLLGPGTANTEAFF. The DNA of the CDR3 is TGTGCCAGCAGCTTATTAGGACCCGGGACAGCGAACACTGAAGCTTTCTTT. Full variable domain (outside the CDR3, taken from reference TRBV7-6 and TRBJ1-1): GAGVSQSPRYKVTKRGQDVALRCDPISGHVSLYWYRQALGQGPEFLTYFNYEAQQDKSGLPNDRFSAERPEGSISTLTIQRTEQRDSAMYRCASSLLGPGTANTEAFFGQGTRLTVV.